Below, 2 T cell receptor beta chains from the same sample are listed, as sequenced in a study of blood T cell repertoires in COVID-19. Libraries were prepared by immunoSEQ multiplex PCR; TCRdb keeps only in-frame clonotypes and omits some of them. In the table there are some 70,000 clones, roughly 88% of which are singletons. Source material: peripheral blood. These receptors were taken from a woman aged 70-85 years with acute or convalescent COVID-19.

In this sample, this clone turned up once. The chain joins TRBV5-8 to TRBJ2-1, with D perhaps TRBD1 (5 bases). Trimming pared 1 base from V and 3 bases from J, leaving 11 bases between. The CDR3 runs to 15 residues. CDR1 and CDR2 (germline): SGHTS, YDEGEE. CDR3 loop: CASSLRQGIYNEQFF. CDR3 coding DNA: TGTGCCAGCAGCTTGAGGCAGGGAATCTACAATGAGCAGTTCTTC.

The chain employs TRBV27 and TRBJ2-1; the D gene is possibly TRBD2 (5 bases). The V end lost 2 bases, the J end lost 4 bases, and 15 bases lay between the germline ends. Germline CDR1 reads MNHEY; CDR2 reads SMNVEV (reference sequence). The CDR3 contains 16 residues. CDR3 loop: CASSLREGSSYNEQFF. The DNA of the CDR3 is TGTGCCAGCAGTTTAAGAGAGGGCAGTTCATACAATGAGCAGTTCTTC.